This T cell receptor beta chain was found in a study of blood T cell repertoires in COVID-19 (dated by TCRdb to between 2020 and 2021). Study-wide context: Samples covering the acute and convalescent phases of COVID-19 were provided by collaborators in the United States, Italy and Spain. The material from the prospective study consisted of cDNA or gDNA derived from T cells, B-cell-depleted T cells, or PBMCs. Deeply sampled blood TCRbeta repertoires from subjects exposed to, actively infected with, or recovered from COVID-19 were included in the dataset. A freely available public database, intended as a resource for researchers studying the immune response to SARS-CoV-2, is where the repertoires were released. The samples were drawn from the first 160 participants of the ongoing ImmuneRACE study and from some 1,300 subjects provided by 6 global collaborators. A de-identified subject ID, COVID-19 status, age in years and sex were almost always included in the sample metadata. Where HLA class I and class II types were available, the types were taken from metadata supplied by the sample provider, not from assay-based typing. Beyond this particular receptor, the publication reports: Clinical and demographic metadata were provided uncurated, with the amount varying by source and participant.

TCRbeta CDR3 regions were amplified from genomic DNA by means of the immunoSEQ Assay, a bias-controlled multiplex PCR. Per the source publication's procedure: Nucleated cell counts per sample were estimated from amplification of reference gene primers within the assay. Sequence reads were collapsed and filtered to measure the absolute abundance of every unique TCRbeta CDR3 rearrangement. For each sample, productive Simpson clonality was calculated as the square root of Simpson's diversity index across productive rearrangements. The table was pulled from immuneACCESS by TCRdb, which kept in-frame rearrangements only. Such tables lose some clones; where checked, under half of the loss comes from unresolved V genes, and the rest has no known cause. D and trimming were read from the DNA, whereas the V and J calls and clone size are those reported in that table. The sample table shows about 410,000 clones, and roughly nine tenths are seen once. The ten largest account for 1.7% of the sample.

The germline V gene sets CDR1 to MDHEN and CDR2 to SYDVKM. CDR3 length: 15 amino acids, cysteine to phenylalanine. The retained sequence is limited to the CDR3, 45 bases, with the frame set at the first base. Trimming leaves V shorter by 3 bases and J shorter by 3 bases, with the junction holding 4 bases beyond the gene matches. On this clone: Its recognized antigen is unknown. It has no much larger one-base neighbor in the sample; base qualities were not kept.

Enrolling through a virtual design, the prospective study's participants ranged in age from roughly 18 to 89 years and lived across about two dozen United States geographic areas. In the prospective study, cohorts were assigned on the basis of participant-reported clinical history obtained from a screening survey and a study questionnaire. Recovered participants in ImmuneRACE Cohort 3 were defined by two consecutive negative NP/OP PCR tests, clearance by a healthcare professional, or resolution of symptoms. In the prospective study, whole blood, serum and a nasopharyngeal or oropharyngeal swab were collected from each participant by mobile phlebotomists. Prospective study participants could optionally give additional blood draws and questionnaires over an approximately two-month period. Before DNA extraction, prospective study blood samples were shipped either frozen or at room temperature.

The sequence is built from TRBV28 and TRBJ2-7, with 11 bases in between that match TRBD2. This TCR was sampled from a woman younger than 45 who had recovered from COVID-19. The sample consisted of PBMCs or T cells enriched from blood (not recorded which). The CDR3 region: CASSFVAGGIYEQYF. The DNA is as follows: TGTGCCAGCAGTTTTGTAGCGGGAGGGATCTACGAGCAGTACTTC.